This TCR beta chain was profiled in a study of blood T cell repertoires in COVID-19. Across the whole study: There were acute and convalescent COVID-19 samples, and they came from the United States, Italy and Spain.

Across under 25 US areas, participants ranged in age from about 18 to 90 years. This CDR3 spans 16 amino acids. With 0 bases clipped from V and 5 bases from J, the junction kept 5 bases outside the gene matches. Germline V gene sequence: CDR1 LGHDT, CDR2 YNNKEL (reference sequence). Original handling: It was from reference gene primer amplification that nucleated cell counts were estimated. Assay: immunoSEQ multiplex PCR; the TCRdb copy retains only in-frame clones and omits some. The D gene and trimming were derived from the DNA, and the V and J assignments and clone size from that table. The table lists 200,000 or so clones, about four fifths of them singletons, with around 7.5% in the top ten.

The TCR comes from a man aged 40-49 years who had recovered from COVID-19. The chain links TRBV3-1 (or the pseudogene TRBV3-2) to TRBJ2-1; the match to TRBD2 covers 9 bases. Sequencing was performed on PBMCs or T cells enriched from blood (not recorded which). CDR3 nucleotide sequence: TGTGCCAGCAGCCAAGATTCGGTAGCGGGGGACAATGAGCAGTTCTTC. Its protein product is CASSQDSVAGDNEQFF.